This T cell receptor beta chain was captured in a study of blood T cell repertoires in COVID-19. The CDR3 runs to 15 residues. CDR1 is KGHDR and CDR2 is SFDVKD in the germline V gene. Trimming pared 1 base from V and 5 bases from J, leaving 11 bases between. TCRdb's table, derived via immunoSEQ multiplex PCR, lists solely in-frame clones and lacks some. This table has about 73,000 clones, approximately 83% appearing once. This receptor was obtained from a woman in her sixties or seventies with acute or convalescent COVID-19. Source material: peripheral blood. This rearrangement joins TRBV24-1 to TRBJ2-1, with a possible D match to TRBD1 (5 bases). CDR3 coding DNA: TGTGCCACCAGTGATTTTGTGGCAGGGCACAATGAGCAGTTCTTC. This sequence encodes CATSDFVAGHNEQFF.